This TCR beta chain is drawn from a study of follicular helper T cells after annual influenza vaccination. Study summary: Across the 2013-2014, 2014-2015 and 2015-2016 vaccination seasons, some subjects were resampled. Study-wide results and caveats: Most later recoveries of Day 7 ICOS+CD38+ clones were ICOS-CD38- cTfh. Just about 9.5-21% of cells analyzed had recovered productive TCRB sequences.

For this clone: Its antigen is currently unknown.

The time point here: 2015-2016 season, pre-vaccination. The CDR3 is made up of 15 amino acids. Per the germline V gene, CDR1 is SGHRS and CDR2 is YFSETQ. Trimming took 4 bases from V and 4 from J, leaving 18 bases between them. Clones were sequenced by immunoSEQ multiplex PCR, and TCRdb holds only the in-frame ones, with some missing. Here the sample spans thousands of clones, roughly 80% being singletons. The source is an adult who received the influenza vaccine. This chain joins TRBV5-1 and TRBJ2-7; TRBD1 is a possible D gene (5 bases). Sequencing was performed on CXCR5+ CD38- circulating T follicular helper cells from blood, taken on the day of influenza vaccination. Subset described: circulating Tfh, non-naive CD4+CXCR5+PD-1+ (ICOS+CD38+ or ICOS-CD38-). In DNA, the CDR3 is TGCGCCAGCAGCGACCAGGGTGGGAAGGCTTACGAGCAGTACTTC. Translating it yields CASSDQGGKAYEQYF.